Presented here are 28 T cell receptor beta chains from one specimen sequenced in a study of blood T cell repertoires in COVID-19. Profiled with immunoSEQ multiplex PCR; TCRdb holds only in-frame clones, not every one. The repertoire has about 400,000 clones, 87% of them found once; the top ten carry less than 2.5%. The sample consisted of PBMCs or T cells enriched from blood (not recorded which). These receptor sequences come from a man between 35 and 55 years old in a cohort exposed to, infected with or recovered from COVID-19 (not recorded which).

The chain combines TRBV5-5 with TRBJ2-2; D is ambiguous. CDR3 size: 15 residues. Trimming pared 2 bases from V and 4 bases from J, leaving 12 bases between. CDR1 and CDR2 from the germline V gene are SGHKS and YYEKEE (reference sequence). CDR3 sequence: CASSFELALTGELFF. The CDR3 coding sequence is TGTGCCAGCAGCTTCGAACTCGCGCTCACCGGGGAGCTGTTTTTT.

Of note for this clone: The sample holds other DNA sequences that translate to the same CDR3. The chain employs TRBV9 and TRBJ2-1; 12 bases are a match to TRBD2. Trimming cost V 4 bases and J 0 bases; bases outside gene matches: 2. This CDR3 spans 16 amino acids. Per germline, CDR1 SGDLS and CDR2 YYNGEE. The CDR3 here is CASSTTSGSSYNEQFF. CDR3 sequence (DNA): TGTGCCAGCAGCACGACTAGCGGGAGCTCCTACAATGAGCAGTTCTTC.

The gene calls are TRBV7-6 and TRBJ2-7, with 10 bases that match TRBD2. Germline V gives CDR1 SGHVS, CDR2 FNYEAQ. V gave up 5 bases and J gave up 2 bases; unmatched junction bases: 6. The CDR3 loop spans 15 amino acids. Written as DNA, the CDR3 is TGTGCCAGCAGCCCGACTAGCGGGTTCGCCTACGAGCAGTACTTC. Translating gives CASSPTSGFAYEQYF.

The V call is TRBV6-2 or TRBV6-3, the J call TRBJ2-5, with D hard to call. CDR3 length: 14 residues. V was shortened by 5 bases and J by 3 bases, with 13 bases between the two germline ends. The germline gives CDR1 MNHEY, CDR2 SVGEGT. This chain's CDR3 is CASSGAGWKETQYF. The CDR3 coding sequence is TGTGCCAGCAGTGGTGCAGGCTGGAAAGAGACCCAGTACTTC.

The CDR3 DNA is TGTGCCAGCAGCGAACTAGCGGGAGGTTCAGATACGCAGTATTTT. Translated, it gives CASSELAGGSDTQYF. V and J are TRBV3-1 (or the pseudogene TRBV3-2) and TRBJ2-3; 12 bases are a match to TRBD2. The CDR3 has 15 residues. The V and J ends lost 5 bases and 4 bases, in that order; junction bases with no gene match: 4. The germline V gene encodes CDR1 LGHDT and CDR2 YNNKEL (reference sequence).

This rearrangement joins TRBV6-6 to TRBJ1-1; 9 nucleotides line up with TRBD1. V was pared by 5 bases and J by 1 base, with 2 bases of the junction left unmatched. CDR1 is MNHNY, CDR2 SVGAGI, per germline (reference sequence). The CDR3 is 14 residues long. The CDR3, as DNA: TGTGCCAGCAGTAAGGGACAGGGGAACACTGAAGCTTTCTTT. It yields the protein CASSKGQGNTEAFF.

The V gene is TRBV18, the J gene TRBJ1-5, with a possible D match to TRBD1 (5 bases). The germline V and J ends were trimmed by 3 bases and 2 bases, with 5 bases remaining between them. The length of the CDR3 is 13 residues. The germline V gene has CDR1 KGHSH and CDR2 LQKENI. CDR3 coding DNA: TGTGCCAGCTCACCGACAGGCAATCAGCCCCAGCATTTT. This gives the protein CASSPTGNQPQHF.

This sequence joins TRBV10-3 and TRBJ1-5; unclear D gene. The CDR3 contains 16 residues. V lost 3 bases and J lost 2, with 14 bases in between. Germline V gives CDR1 ENHRY, CDR2 SYGVKD. The CDR3, as DNA: TGTGCCATCAGTGATTCACCACAGCGGGGCAATCAGCCCCAGCATTTT. Its protein product is CAISDSPQRGNQPQHF.

The CDR3 region has the DNA TGTGCCAGCAGCTTAGATAAGGGACAGGGTAATGAAGCTTTCTTT. Amino acids: CASSLDKGQGNEAFF. The chain uses TRBV7-8 and TRBJ1-1; 9 positions agree with TRBD1. The CDR3 is 15 residues long. Trimming at V came to 1 base and at J to 7 bases, leaving 7 bases not matched to a gene. Germline values: CDR1 SGHVS, CDR2 FQNEAQ.

This rearrangement joins TRBV27 to TRBJ2-3, with 7 nucleotides matching TRBD2. CDR1 and CDR2 from the germline V gene are MNHEY and SMNVEV (reference sequence). J was trimmed by 1 base and V by 3 bases; bases with no gene match: 4. The CDR3 loop spans 15 amino acids. CDR3 nucleotide sequence: TGTGCCAGCAGTTTTGTCGGGAGGCGCACAGATACGCAGTATTTT. Translation gives CASSFVGRRTDTQYF.

The gene calls are TRBV7-3 and TRBJ2-7, with D hard to call. CDR3 size: 14 residues. The V gene lost 5 bases and the J gene lost 0 bases, with 11 bases spanning the gap. Germline V gene lookup returns CDR1 SGHTA and CDR2 FQGTGA. For the CDR3, the DNA is TGTGCCAGCAGCGTGGGCCCTGCCTCCTACGAGCAGTACTTC. Encoded protein: CASSVGPASYEQYF.

The gene calls are TRBV4-1 and TRBJ1-2; 8 nucleotides line up with TRBD1. V lost 1 base to trimming and J lost 4 bases; unmatched junction nucleotides: 5. Germline V gene data show CDR1 as MGHRA and CDR2 as YSYEKL. CDR3 length equals 15 residues. CDR3 in DNA: TGCGCCAGCAGCCAAGCGGGCGGGACAGGCTATGGCTACACCTTC. It is translated as CASSQAGGTGYGYTF.

The chain uses TRBV27 and TRBJ2-1; TRBD1 matches 8 bases. This CDR3 is 15 amino acids long. Germline V lookup: CDR1 MNHEY, CDR2 SMNVEV (reference sequence). J gave up 8 bases and V 4 bases, and 10 bases lay outside the gene matches. For the CDR3, the DNA is TGTGCCAGCAGTTGGCGAGACAGGGGCCTTTATGAGCAGTTCTTC. It encodes CASSWRDRGLYEQFF.

The V and J genes are TRBV7-2 and TRBJ1-1; D possibly corresponds to TRBD1 (5 bases). The CDR3 contains 17 residues. Trimming left V 1 base short and J 1 base short, with 16 bases between. Germline values: CDR1 SGHTA, CDR2 FQGNSA. The CDR3 region has the DNA TGTGCCAGCAGCTTAGACGGGGGGAGGGTGGCGAACACTGAAGCTTTCTTT. As protein: CASSLDGGRVANTEAFF.

Only one count was recorded for this clone. The J gene is TRBJ2-1, the V gene TRBV27; D gene uncertain. V lost 6 bases and J lost 4, with 4 bases in between. CDR1 is MNHEY, CDR2 SMNVEV, per germline (reference sequence). The CDR3 sequence is 11 residues long. The chain's CDR3 is CASSTYNEQFF. The CDR3 DNA sequence: TGTGCCAGCAGCACTTACAATGAGCAGTTCTTC.

This clone was observed a single time. The chain is built from TRBV2 and TRBJ1-4; D not resolved. The CDR3 loop spans 13 amino acids. Germline loops: CDR1 SNHLY, CDR2 FYNNEI. Trimming removed 4 bases from V and 3 bases from J, with 6 bases in between. The CDR3 sequence is CASSGQPNEKLFF. The CDR3 region has the DNA TGTGCCAGCAGTGGACAACCTAATGAAAAACTGTTTTTT. Full variable domain (outside the CDR3, taken from reference TRBV2 and TRBJ1-4): EPEVTQTPSHQVTQMGQEVILRCVPISNHLYFYWYRQILGQKVEFLVSFYNNEISEKSEIFDDQFSVERPDGSNFTLKIRSTKLEDSAMYFCASSGQPNEKLFFGSGTQLSVL.

The V and J genes are TRBV19 and TRBJ1-1; D remains unclear. Trimming stripped 6 bases from V and 6 bases from J, with 14 bases between. This CDR3 is 13 amino acids long. Germline V gene lookup returns CDR1 LNHDA and CDR2 SQIVND (reference sequence). In DNA, the CDR3 is TGTGCCAGTAGCGACACAGTGGAAGCTGAAGCTTTCTTT. It specifies CASSDTVEAEAFF.

V and J are TRBV28 and TRBJ2-1, with unresolved D. Germline CDR1 and CDR2: MDHEN and SYDVKM. This CDR3 has 14 residues. Deletions cut 7 bases from V and 5 bases from J, with 15 bases between. The CDR3, as DNA: TGTGCCAGCACCTCCCCTGGTACTCACAATGAGCAGTTCTTC. Protein sequence: CASTSPGTHNEQFF.

The chain recombines TRBV7-6 with TRBJ1-5; no clear D gene. CDR3 length: 16 residues. V lost 4 bases and J lost 3, with 16 bases in between. Germline V lookup: CDR1 SGHVS, CDR2 FNYEAQ. The CDR3 spells CASSYNINRNNQPQHF. The DNA of the CDR3 is TGTGCCAGCAGCTATAATATTAACAGAAACAATCAGCCCCAGCATTTT.

The V gene is TRBV11-2, the J gene TRBJ2-7; 8 bases are a match to TRBD2. CDR3 size: 16 residues. V shed 3 bases, J shed 7 bases, and the junction held 14 bases outside the gene matches. Germline CDR1 and CDR2: SGHAT and FQNNGV. CDR3 residues: CASSFPSGGRLREQYF. The CDR3 coding sequence is TGTGCCAGCAGCTTCCCTTCGGGCGGGAGGCTCCGGGAGCAGTACTTC.

The chain combines TRBV10-1 with TRBJ2-7; 7 bases fit TRBD2. The CDR3 is 16 residues long. CDR1 is WNHNN and CDR2 is SYGVQD in the germline V gene (reference sequence). Losses at the gene ends were 2 bases for V and 0 bases for J; bases not matched to a gene: 7. Written as DNA, the CDR3 is TGCGCCAGCAGTGAGAGGCGGGGGAGTTCCTCCTACGAGCAGTACTTC. This translates into CASSERRGSSSYEQYF.

Written as DNA, the CDR3 is TGTGCCAGCAGCTTGACAGGGAGATTGAACACTGAAGCTTTCTTT. Its translation: CASSLTGRLNTEAFF. The chain links TRBV7-8 to TRBJ1-1; 7 positions agree with TRBD1. The J segment lost 0 bases and the V segment lost 3 bases, leaving 4 bases of the junction unmatched. The CDR3 extends over 15 amino acids. In germline, CDR1 is SGHVS, CDR2 FQNEAQ.

The V and J genes are TRBV7-8 and TRBJ2-1; 12 nucleotides line up with TRBD2. Germline loops: CDR1 SGHVS, CDR2 FQNEAQ. This CDR3 comprises 14 residues. Trimming removed 8 bases from V and 9 bases from J; junction bases left unmatched: 8. CDR3 residues: CASVRLAGVSEQFF. In DNA form, the CDR3 reads TGTGCCAGCGTTAGACTAGCGGGAGTTTCTGAGCAGTTCTTC.

This clone has more than one count but fewer than ten. Different DNA sequences within this sample yield the same CDR3. J is TRBJ2-3 and V is TRBV19; 8 positions match TRBD2. Germline loops: CDR1 LNHDA, CDR2 SQIVND (reference sequence). The CDR3 has 13 residues. The V and J ends lost 6 bases and 1 base, in that order; junction bases with no gene match: 0. CDR3 sequence (DNA): TGTGCCAGTAGACTAGCGGGCACAGATACGCAGTATTTT. Encoded protein: CASRLAGTDTQYF.

This clone was counted once. The gene calls are TRBV20-1 and TRBJ1-1, with 9 nucleotides matching TRBD1. CDR1 DFQATT and CDR2 SNEGSKA come from the germline V gene (reference sequence). CDR3 length: 11 amino acids. Trimming took 6 bases from V and 11 from J; bases not matched to a gene: 7. The CDR3 protein is CSARWTGEAFF. The CDR3 nucleotides are TGCAGTGCCAGATGGACAGGGGAGGCTTTCTTT.

The chain employs TRBV28 and TRBJ2-1; D may be TRBD1 (6 bases). Trimming removed 5 bases from V and 7 bases from J, with 12 bases in between. Germline assignment: CDR1 MDHEN and CDR2 SYDVKM. The CDR3 covers 13 residues. CDR3 coding DNA: TGTGCCAGCAGTGTAGGACAGACTAATGAGCAGTTCTTC. This sequence encodes CASSVGQTNEQFF.

The gene calls are TRBV5-1 and TRBJ1-6; TRBD1 aligns across 10 bases. V was clipped by 4 bases and J by 8 bases; unmatched bases: 6. Germline lookup yields CDR1 SGHRS and CDR2 YFSETQ. This CDR3 region has 15 residues. The CDR3: CASSPRDRGDSPLHF. CDR3 nucleotides: TGCGCCAGCAGCCCCCGGGACAGGGGTGATTCACCCCTCCACTTT.

The DNA of the CDR3 is TGCGCCAGCAGCATCACTACAGGGGAGATGAACACTGAAGCTTTCTTT. Translating gives CASSITTGEMNTEAFF. This sequence joins TRBV5-1 and TRBJ1-1, with TRBD1 matching over 7 bases. Germline V lookup: CDR1 SGHRS, CDR2 YFSETQ. Germline trimming cut 4 bases from V and 0 bases from J; bases unmatched to any gene: 9. This CDR3 contains 16 residues.